Given below is one TCR beta chain in context. This clonotype was seen more than once but under ten times. It lacks a known antigen. One base away there is no much larger clone; base qualities are not given. The CDR3 holds 15 amino acids from the cysteine to the phenylalanine. Left in the record is the CDR3 DNA by itself, 45 bases read in frame from the first base. V is clipped by 5 bases and J by 1 base, and the sequence between their germline boundaries is 12 bases long. CDR1 LNHDA and CDR2 SQIVND were looked up in the germline V gene (reference sequence). Ophthalmopathy patients had moderately to severely active disease, with a Clinical Activity Score of 3 or more, a NOSPECS grade of 4 or more, and a disease duration of less than 3 months. The study excluded patients with uncontrolled infections, other autoimmune diseases, pregnancy or lactation. Diagnoses relied on clinical symptoms, serum thyroxine and TRAb, thyroid ultrasound and orbital computed tomography. PBMCs were isolated from 10 ml of fresh peripheral blood by Ficoll-Paque density gradient centrifugation. Total RNA was extracted with Trizol reagent, and quality was checked on an Agilent 2100 Bioanalyzer.

Amplification of TCR beta CDR3 regions was carried out from RNA transcripts. A first-round RT-PCR of the TCR CDR3 used the HTBI primer set with the Qiagen OneStep RT-PCR kit. The libraries were constructed in a second round of multiplex PCR and then size-selected and purified. The libraries were sequenced on an Illumina HiSeq2000 using paired-end 100 bp reads. The study's own analysis went as follows. Raw data were processed with SOAPnuke, discarding reads with adapters, uncalled bases, mean Phred below 15, or no exact constant-primer or identifier match. COPE v1.2.5 was used to merge high-quality paired reads, and clonotypes were defined as unique nucleotide sequences. MiTCR v1.1 was used to align the clonotypes against IMGT TRBV, TRBD and TRBJ reference segments. The analysis included only V-J combinations with a frequency above 0.0001, which together covered roughly 99% of the repertoires. The TCS score was defined as F50 (clonal expansion) divided by E x V (chaos), with BLOSUM62-based TCRdist calculated between CDR3 peptides within each V-J. Welch's t-statistics and random forest reduced fewer than 550 V-J features to 13, which were used in a naive Bayes classifier (R e1071). TCRdb passed the public sequencing reads through fastp at Q25 and MiXCR, retaining productive beta sequences. Entries that share a CDR3 protein sequence are merged under the most common genes and DNA. Clone size and V and J calls follow TCRdb, not the original study. For this sample the table gives about 400,000 distinct CDR3 sequences, of which roughly 14% were detected only once. The ten largest account for about 13% of the sample.

The data derive from a study of T cells in Graves' hyperthyroidism and ophthalmopathy (dated by TCRdb to the late 2010s). Broadly, across the study: Peripheral blood samples were taken at initial diagnosis, before any treatment was given. A discovery cohort of approximately 100 patients, roughly 45 with Graves' ophthalmopathy and about 58 with stable Graves' hyperthyroidism, was used to find distinguishing TCR V-J signatures. An independent validation cohort of 18 to 20 hyperthyroidism patients and about 16 patients who later progressed to ophthalmopathy tested prospective prediction of ophthalmopathy. The 100 discovery patients were randomly split 7:3 into training and test sets. In several Graves' hyperthyroidism patients, the study also compared T-cell repertoires from thyroid tissue with T-cell repertoires from blood. Once sampling was done, hyperthyroidism patients were given methimazole at a starting dose of 30 mg daily, whereas ophthalmopathy patients were given high-dose intravenous methylprednisolone. TCR Vbeta CDR3 sequencing of 130 to 150 peripheral blood samples (roughly 41 ophthalmopathy, 70 to 85 hyperthyroidism and roughly 17 progressor patients) is reported in the paper.

General study outcomes and caveats: Most expanded thyroid clonotypes (frequency above 0.001) were also found in blood, which suggests that blood repertoires may mirror thyroid immune responses. Ophthalmopathy was separated from stable hyperthyroidism by a 13 V-J signature model, with approximately 90% sensitivity and approximately 81% specificity obtained in cross-validation and 80%/75% obtained in testing. No statistical method was used to fix the sample size in advance, and group allocation was not hidden from the investigators. During validation, the model predicted progression to ophthalmopathy a median of roughly 7.1 months ahead of onset, with more than 55% sensitivity and roughly 72% specificity.

Here the chain combines TRBV19 and TRBJ2-1, with the D gene uncertain. The clonotype comes from a man aged 18 to 35 with Graves' ophthalmopathy. The sequenced material came from blood. The nucleotide sequence reads as follows: TGTGCCAGTAGTTTGAACCCGTGGTCCTACAATGAGCAGTTCTTC. The translation is CASSLNPWSYNEQFF. The CDR3, completed at both ends by the reference TRBV19 and TRBJ2-1 genes, gives the full variable domain DGGITQSPKYLFRKEGQNVTLSCEQNLNHDAMYWYRQDPGQGLRLIYYSQIVNDFQKGDIAEGYSVSREKKESFPLTVTSAQKNPTAFYLCASSLNPWSYNEQFFGPGTRLTVL.